Following are 10 T cell receptor beta chains from one sample sequenced in a study of CD8+ T cells in alopecia areata. RNA extraction was followed by reverse transcription into cDNA, which acted as the sequencing template. The table came from immunoSEQ multiplex PCR; TCRdb's copy has only in-frame clones and leaves some out. This table has roughly 64,000 clones, roughly two fifths appearing once. The sample taken for sequencing was NKG2D-low CD8+ T cells sorted from blood. The receptors were sampled from a human donor with alopecia areata.

The V gene is TRBV29-1, the J gene TRBJ2-3; D is undetermined. The V gene lost 5 bases and the J gene lost 10 bases, with 13 bases spanning the gap. This CDR3 is built from 11 residues. Germline CDR1 SQVTM, CDR2 ANQGSEA. The CDR3 DNA is TGCAGCGTTCTCGTCCCTAGTGCGCAGTATTTT. Translated: CSVLVPSAQYF.

This clone has more than one count but fewer than ten. The J gene is TRBJ2-2, the V gene TRBV7-9, with no clear D. Per the germline V gene, CDR1 is SEHNR and CDR2 is FQNEAQ (reference sequence). CDR3 size: 12 residues. The V and J ends lost 3 bases and 6 bases respectively, with 5 bases between them. CDR3 nucleotides: TGTGCCAGCAGCTTCCGCGCCGGGGAGCTGTTTTTT. Translated: CASSFRAGELFF.

Only a few counts were recorded for this clone. The chain joins TRBV7-7 to TRBJ2-2, with unresolved D. There are 13 residues in the CDR3. Germline CDR1 and CDR2: SSHAT and FNYEAQ (reference sequence). Trimming stripped 1 base from V and 6 bases from J, with 6 bases between. The CDR3 reads CASSLVMAGELFF. As DNA, the CDR3 is TGTGCCAGCAGCTTAGTTATGGCCGGGGAGCTGTTTTTT.

The rearrangement joins TRBV4-3 to TRBJ2-2, with TRBD1 identical over 9 bases. Germline V lookup: CDR1 LGHNA, CDR2 YSLEER. The CDR3 totals 15 residues. Trimming removed 5 bases from V and 7 bases from J; junction bases left unmatched: 8. This chain's CDR3 is CASSYGGQGGGELFF. Written as DNA, the CDR3 is TGCGCCAGCAGCTACGGGGGACAGGGCGGCGGGGAGCTGTTTTTT.

The chain is built from TRBV9 and TRBJ2-2; D not certain. The V end lost 0 bases, the J end lost 6 bases, and 12 bases lay between the germline ends. The germline CDR1 and CDR2 sequences are SGDLS and YYNGEE. The CDR3 totals 15 residues. The CDR3 nucleotides are TGTGCCAGCAGCGTAGTCTCCCTCAGTGCCGGGGAGCTGTTTTTT. Encoded protein: CASSVVSLSAGELFF.

CDR3 bases: TGTGCCAGCAGTCTGGACAGGAAGTACGGCTACACCTTC. Translation: CASSLDRKYGYTF. The V call is TRBV28, the J call TRBJ1-2; 7 nucleotides agree with TRBD1. This CDR3 has 13 amino acids. The V gene's germline CDR1 is MDHEN and CDR2 SYDVKM. V lost 5 bases to trimming and J lost 8 bases; unmatched junction nucleotides: 8.

This clone showed up just a few times. This chain uses TRBV29-1 with TRBJ2-3, with D perhaps assigned TRBD1 or TRBD2 (6 bases each). This CDR3 comprises 14 residues. Trimming pared 3 bases from V and 7 bases from J, leaving 17 bases between. The germline V gene encodes CDR1 SQVTM and CDR2 ANQGSEA. CDR3 sequence (DNA): TGCAGCGTTGACATCCCTCCGGGGGCTAATACGCAGTATTTT. This gives the protein CSVDIPPGANTQYF.

This chain joins TRBV10-3 and TRBJ1-5, with 9 bases matching TRBD1. The CDR3 sequence is 14 residues long. Germline-derived CDR1 and CDR2 are ENHRY and SYGVKD. J lost 7 bases, V lost 5 bases, and 6 bases had no gene match. The CDR3 DNA follows: TGTGCCATCAGTCAAACAGGGGGCGGACAGCCCCAGCATTTT. Protein product: CAISQTGGGQPQHF.

This clone appeared a few times. The V call is TRBV29-1, the J call TRBJ1-1; possible D gene TRBD1, 5 bases. Germline CDR1 reads SQVTM; CDR2 reads ANQGSEA. The CDR3 spans 12 residues. Trimming cost V 4 bases and J 10 bases, with 16 bases left between them. The chain's CDR3 is CSVAEVREVAFF. CDR3 in DNA: TGCAGCGTTGCAGAGGTCAGGGAGGTAGCTTTCTTT.

V is TRBV13 and J is TRBJ1-2; TRBD1 agrees at 8 bases. This CDR3 spans 15 amino acids. V was pared by 4 bases and J by 3 bases, with 7 bases of the junction left unmatched. Germline V lookup: CDR1 PRHDT, CDR2 FYEKMQ (reference sequence). The CDR3 DNA sequence: TGTGCCAGCAGCTGGTCAGGGGGCTACGACTATGGCTACACCTTC. Translation gives CASSWSGGYDYGYTF.